Each of the 11 T cell receptor beta chains below was sequenced from the same sample in a study of blood T cell repertoires in COVID-19. Data came from immunoSEQ multiplex PCR; TCRdb stores just in-frame clones and leaves some out. The sample has about 170,000 clones, approximately 81% seen once. The sequenced material came from peripheral blood. The receptors here all came from a woman of 80 years or more with active or convalescent COVID-19.

The chain links TRBV2 to TRBJ2-7; D ambiguous. The CDR3 is made up of 12 amino acids. Germline CDR1 reads SNHLY; CDR2 reads FYNNEI. Trimming shortened V by 4 bases and J by 2 bases, and 6 bases separated the two germline ends. CDR3 protein: CASSAFAYEQYF. The CDR3, as DNA: TGTGCCAGCAGTGCCTTTGCCTACGAGCAGTACTTC.

V is TRBV2 and J is TRBJ1-5; tentatively, D is TRBD1 (6 bases). Trimming shortened V by 3 bases and J by 2 bases, and 14 bases separated the two germline ends. CDR3 length: 16 residues. The germline CDR1 and CDR2 sequences are SNHLY and FYNNEI. The CDR3 spells CASSEDEGVGNQPQHF. For the CDR3, the DNA is TGTGCCAGCAGTGAGGATGAGGGGGTCGGCAATCAGCCCCAGCATTTT.

The chain combines TRBV19 with TRBJ2-1; TRBD2 aligns across 8 bases. The CDR3 is 16 residues long. V trimming: 1 base; J trimming: 6 bases; junction bases outside the gene matches: 8. Germline CDR1 is LNHDA and CDR2 is SQIVND (reference sequence). As DNA, the CDR3 is TGTGCCAGTAGTATAGGTCGGGAGGGCCCCGCCAATGAGCAGTTCTTC. Residues: CASSIGREGPANEQFF.

The chain joins TRBV3-1 (or the pseudogene TRBV3-2) to TRBJ2-1, with 8 bases lining up with TRBD2. Losses at the gene ends were 4 bases for V and 1 base for J; bases not matched to a gene: 3. The CDR3 runs to 15 residues. CDR1 and CDR2 (germline): LGHDT, YNNKEL (reference sequence). CDR3 nucleotide sequence: TGTGCCAGCAGCCTGAGCGGGAGATCCTACAATGAGCAGTTCTTC. It yields the protein CASSLSGRSYNEQFF.

This clone showed up just a few times. The chain couples TRBV24-1 to TRBJ1-4, with TRBD1 as a possible D gene (5 bases). CDR1 and CDR2 from the germline V gene are KGHDR and SFDVKD. The length of the CDR3 is 17 residues. V gave up 0 bases and J gave up 9 bases, with 19 bases separating them. The CDR3 protein is CATSDLRGGQAAKKLFF. In nucleotides, the CDR3 is TGTGCCACCAGTGATTTGAGGGGTGGGCAGGCGGCTAAAAAACTGTTTTTT.

The chain uses TRBV5-5 and TRBJ1-2; 9 bases agree with TRBD1. Germline lookup yields CDR1 SGHKS and CDR2 YYEKEE (reference sequence). The CDR3 runs 14 residues. Trimming cost V 1 base and J 10 bases; bases outside gene matches: 8. CDR3: CASSLFGTGSDYTF. CDR3 DNA: TGTGCCAGCAGCTTGTTCGGGACAGGGTCCGACTACACCTTC.

V gene TRBV7-9 combines with J gene TRBJ1-3; tentative D call: TRBD1 (5 bases). V gave up 3 bases and J gave up 0 bases, with 18 bases separating them. The V gene's germline CDR1 is SEHNR and CDR2 FQNEAQ (reference sequence). The CDR3 extends over 18 amino acids. The CDR3 is CASSFAGPDRSSGNTIYF. In DNA form, the CDR3 reads TGTGCCAGCAGCTTCGCGGGGCCGGACCGGAGCTCTGGAAACACCATATATTTT.

The chain uses TRBV5-4 and TRBJ2-3; D perhaps matches TRBD2 (5 bases). CDR1 is SGHNT and CDR2 is YYREEE in the germline V gene (reference sequence). Trimming took off 0 bases at V and 1 base at J, with 9 bases between the two ends. The CDR3 totals 15 residues. CDR3: CASSLEAARTDTQYF. In DNA, the CDR3 is TGTGCCAGCAGCTTGGAAGCGGCACGCACAGATACGCAGTATTTT.

This clone is categorized as medium-sized. Additional DNA sequences in this sample encode the identical CDR3. The chain employs TRBV5-5 and TRBJ2-1; no reliable D call. With 0 bases removed from V and 3 bases from J, the gap between germline ends came to 4 bases. The CDR3 has 13 amino acids. The germline V gene has CDR1 SGHKS and CDR2 YYEKEE (reference sequence). The CDR3, as DNA: TGTGCCAGCAGCTTGGACAGCTACAATGAGCAGTTCTTC. Protein sequence: CASSLDSYNEQFF.

V gene TRBV6-6 combines with J gene TRBJ2-1, with a weak D call TRBD2 (5 bases). This CDR3 spans 15 amino acids. Trimming pared 5 bases from V and 9 bases from J, leaving 20 bases between. Germline V lookup: CDR1 MNHNY, CDR2 SVGAGI (reference sequence). The CDR3 sequence: CASSKGLAEVGEQFF. DNA of the CDR3: TGTGCCAGCAGTAAGGGTCTAGCTGAGGTTGGTGAGCAGTTCTTC.

Only a few counts were recorded for this clone. The chain joins TRBV7-6 to TRBJ2-7, with TRBD2 matching 9 bases. The CDR3 covers 16 residues. The V gene end was trimmed by 1 base and the J gene end by 5 bases; junction bases not matched to a gene: 9. Germline V gives CDR1 SGHVS, CDR2 FNYEAQ. The CDR3 nucleotides read TGTGCCAGCAGCTTAGACGTGGGCGGGAGGGCCGACGAGCAGTACTTC. It translates to CASSLDVGGRADEQYF.